This is a list of T cell receptor beta chains from one sample in a study of blood T cell repertoires in COVID-19. Method: immunoSEQ multiplex PCR; TCRdb's copy keeps in-frame clones and lacks some. The sample contains a few hundred thousand clones, 82% of which appear only once. The specimen was peripheral blood. The receptors derive from a woman aged 18-35 years with acute or convalescent COVID-19. Each CDR3 is given with its conserved first and last residue. D genes are given only for firm matches.

j_call v_call d_call cdr3_aa cdr3_nt
TRBJ1-3 TRBV4-1 - CASSQDLGNTIYF TGCGCCAGCAGCCAAGATTTAGGAAACACCATATATTTT
TRBJ1-5 TRBV15 - CATSTSGNQPQHF TGTGCCACCAGCACCTCAGGGAATCAGCCCCAGCATTTT
TRBJ1-2 TRBV29-1 TRBD1 CSVVDRQGPYGYTF TGCAGCGTTGTGGACAGGCAGGGACCCTATGGCTACACCTTC
TRBJ2-7 TRBV27 TRBD2 CASRASGSPEQYF TGTGCCAGCAGGGCGAGCGGGAGCCCCGAGCAGTACTTC
TRBJ2-5 TRBV11-2 - CASSPAGVQETQYF TGTGCCAGCAGCCCCGCCGGGGTCCAAGAGACCCAGTACTTC
TRBJ2-7 TRBV10-3 - CAISESWGEIHEQYF TGTGCCATCAGTGAGTCGTGGGGGGAGATACACGAGCAGTACTTC
TRBJ1-1 TRBV6-5 - CASSSRQVTEAFF TGTGCCAGCAGTTCACGACAGGTTACTGAAGCTTTCTTT
TRBJ2-5 TRBV19 TRBD1 CASSITGGGETQYF TGTGCCAGTAGTATAACAGGGGGAGGAGAGACCCAGTACTTC
TRBJ2-1 TRBV28 - CASSPPDFINEQFF TGTGCCAGCAGCCCGCCGGACTTTATCAATGAGCAGTTCTTC
TRBJ2-7 TRBV13 - CASSLGTGVYEQYF TGTGCCAGCAGCTTAGGGACGGGGGTCTACGAGCAGTACTTC